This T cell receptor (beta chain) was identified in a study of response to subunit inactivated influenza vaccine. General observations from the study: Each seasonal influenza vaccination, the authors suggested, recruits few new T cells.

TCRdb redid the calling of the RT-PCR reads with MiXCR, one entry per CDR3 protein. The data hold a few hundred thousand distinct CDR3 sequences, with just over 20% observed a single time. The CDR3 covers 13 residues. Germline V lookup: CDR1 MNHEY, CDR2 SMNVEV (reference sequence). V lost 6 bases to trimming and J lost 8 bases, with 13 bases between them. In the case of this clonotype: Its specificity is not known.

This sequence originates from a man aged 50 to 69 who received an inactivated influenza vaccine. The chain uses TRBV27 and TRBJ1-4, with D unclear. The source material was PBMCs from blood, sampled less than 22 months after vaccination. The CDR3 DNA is TGTGCCAGCAGAGGATTTGGGCAGGAAAAACTGTTTTTT. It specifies CASRGFGQEKLFF.